The rows below give T cell receptor beta chains drawn from one sample of a study of OX40 agonist ivuxolimab in advanced cancers. TCRdb's table, derived via immunoSEQ multiplex PCR, lists solely in-frame clones and lacks some. Of 90,000 to 100,000 clones listed, around 96% are singletons. The sequences come from CD4+ or CD8+ T cells sorted from blood, collected in a trial of the OX40 agonist ivuxolimab. Source of these receptors: an adult with an advanced solid tumor such as melanoma, head and neck, liver or kidney cancer. Each CDR3 is given with its conserved first and last residue. D genes are given only for firm matches. The size of a clone is reported for some rows only, either as once, few or many, or as a class for expanded clones.

-,TRBV2,TRBJ2-2,-,TGTGCCAGCGGCACCGGGACCGACGCGAACACCGGGGAGCTGTTTTTT,CASGTGTDANTGELFF
TRBD1,TRBV27,TRBJ2-3,-,TGTGCCACCTTGGGACAGGACCGCCCAGATACGCAGTATTTT,CATLGQDRPDTQYF
TRBD1,TRBV5-6,TRBJ2-5,-,TGTGCCAGCAGCTTGAGGGGCAGGGGGCTGGAGACCCAGTACTTC,CASSLRGRGLETQYF
-,TRBV7-3,TRBJ2-3,-,TGTGCCAGCAGCCCCCCCGCAGATACGCAGTATTTT,CASSPPADTQYF
-,TRBV15,TRBJ1-5,-,TGTGCCACCAGCAGAGGGAAAGGCAGCAATCAGCCCCAGCATTTT,CATSRGKGSNQPQHF
-,TRBV4-2,TRBJ1-2,-,TGTGCCAGCAGCCAAGATAAAGGTCGGTTGGTTGAGGGCTACACCTTC,CASSQDKGRLVEGYTF
-,TRBV19,TRBJ1-2,-,TGTGCCAGTAGTACCTGGGACTATCACCAATCGGTATCTGGCTACACCTTC,CASSTWDYHQSVSGYTF
-,TRBV4-1,TRBJ1-1,-,TGCGCCAGCAGCCCCCGCGCATTTGCGCGAGACACTGAAGCTTTCTTT,CASSPRAFARDTEAFF
-,TRBV21-1,TRBJ1-2,-,TGTGCCAGCCGTATCATACAGGGACTTGGCTATGGCTACACCTTC,CASRIIQGLGYGYTF
-,TRBV6-5,TRBJ1-2,-,TGTGCCAGCAGTTACCGCGATTCTAATGGCTACACCTTC,CASSYRDSNGYTF
-,TRBV19,TRBJ2-1,-,TGTGCCAGTAGTTGGCGGGAAGGGGACAATGAGCAGTTCTTC,CASSWREGDNEQFF
TRBD2,TRBV2,TRBJ2-1,-,TGTGCCAGCAGTGTTAGCGGGGGCGCTTACAATGAGCAGTTCTTC,CASSVSGGAYNEQFF
-,TRBV19,TRBJ2-1,-,TGTGCCAGTAGTATACGGCTCTACAATGAGCAGTTCTTC,CASSIRLYNEQFF
-,TRBV9,TRBJ2-1,-,TGTGCCAGCAGCGTACTGGCGGATGACAATGAGCAGTTCTTC,CASSVLADDNEQFF
-,TRBV5-4,TRBJ2-1,once,TGTGCCAGCAGCTTGTCGGACAAAGACAATGAGCAGTTCTTC,CASSLSDKDNEQFF
-,TRBV30,TRBJ1-4,-,TGTGCCTGGGACTATACAGGGTCAACTAATGAAAAACTGTTTTTT,CAWDYTGSTNEKLFF
-,TRBV7-9,TRBJ2-7,-,TGTGCCAGCAGCCCAGAACAGCTCCGGACTGACTACGAGCAGTACTTC,CASSPEQLRTDYEQYF
-,TRBV27,TRBJ1-6,once,TGTGCCAGCAGTGGAGGGATTAATTCACCCCTCCACTTT,CASSGGINSPLHF
-,TRBV6-5,TRBJ2-7,-,TGTGCCAGCAGTTACGTGGGGATCGACGAGCAGTACTTC,CASSYVGIDEQYF
-,TRBV28,TRBJ2-7,-,TGTGCCAGCAGACTGACAGGCCACTACGAGCAGTACTTC,CASRLTGHYEQYF
TRBD2,TRBV7-9,TRBJ2-3,-,TGTGCCAGCGACCCTACTAGCGGGGGGGCGGGTACAGATACGCAGTATTTT,CASDPTSGGAGTDTQYF
-,TRBV20-1,TRBJ2-7,-,TGCAGTGCTTTTCTCCCGGCGGAGCAGTACTTC,CSAFLPAEQYF
-,TRBV27,TRBJ2-3,-,TGTGCCAGCAGTCCCGACCTAGGAGATACGCAGTATTTT,CASSPDLGDTQYF
-,TRBV7-9,TRBJ1-1,-,TGTGCCAGCAGCTCCCAGGACGGAGACACTGAAGCTTTCTTT,CASSSQDGDTEAFF
-,TRBV11-2,TRBJ2-1,-,TGTGCCAGCAGCTCCGGGGCGGGGAGCTACAATGAGCAGTTCTTC,CASSSGAGSYNEQFF
-,TRBV11-2,TRBJ2-2,-,TGTGCCAGCAGCAACTGGGTCGCAACGAACACCGGGGAGCTGTTTTTT,CASSNWVATNTGELFF
TRBD1,TRBV10-3,TRBJ1-5,-,TGTGCCATCAGGGGGACAGGGGAAGATCAGCCCCAGCATTTT,CAIRGTGEDQPQHF
TRBD1,TRBV7-9,TRBJ1-2,-,TGTGCCAGCAGCTCGACAGGGGATGAGAGGGATGGCTACACCTTC,CASSSTGDERDGYTF
TRBD2,TRBV2,TRBJ2-5,-,TGTGCCAGCAGTGGCGGGGCGGGGGGGCTTCCAGAGACCCAGTACTTC,CASSGGAGGLPETQYF
-,TRBV5-6,TRBJ1-5,-,TGTGCCAGCACGCAGGGTAAGCAGCCCCAGCATTTT,CASTQGKQPQHF
-,TRBV7-6,TRBJ1-3,-,TGTGCCAGCAGCTTAGCTGGGGGGATCTCTGGAAACACCATATATTTT,CASSLAGGISGNTIYF
-,TRBV5-4,TRBJ2-2,-,TGTGCCAGCAGCTCAACAGGGAAGAACACCGGGGAGCTGTTTTTT,CASSSTGKNTGELFF
TRBD2,TRBV6-5,TRBJ2-1,-,TGTGCCAGCAAAATTACTAGCGGGAGCAATACTGAGCAGTTCTTC,CASKITSGSNTEQFF
-,TRBV20-1,TRBJ2-7,-,TGCAGTGTTCCCAGGGCCTACGAGCAGTACTTC,CSVPRAYEQYF
TRBD1,TRBV28,TRBJ2-2,-,TGTGCCAGCAGCTGGACAGGGGCGGGCACCGGGGAGCTGTTTTTT,CASSWTGAGTGELFF
TRBD1,TRBV11-2,TRBJ2-7,once,TGTGCCAGCAGCTTGGCCGGGACAGCCTACGAGCAGTACTTC,CASSLAGTAYEQYF
TRBD1,TRBV7-9,TRBJ2-3,-,TGTGCCAGCACCCCTGGTGGGACAGGGGAAGCAGATACGCAGTATTTT,CASTPGGTGEADTQYF
TRBD2,TRBV5-6,TRBJ2-1,-,TGTGCCAGCAGCTCCACCCCTTCAACTAGCGTAGATGGTTACAATGAGCAGTTCTTC,CASSSTPSTSVDGYNEQFF
TRBD2,TRBV9,TRBJ2-3,-,TGTGCCAGCAACCTAGCGGGAGTCGTGGCAGATACGCAGTATTTT,CASNLAGVVADTQYF
-,TRBV4-3,TRBJ2-7,-,TGCGCCAGCAGCCAAGAATTTGGGTTGCAGGCTGGGTCCTACGAGCAGTACTTC,CASSQEFGLQAGSYEQYF